The rows below give T cell receptor beta chains drawn from one sample of a study of response to subunit inactivated influenza vaccine. TCRdb itself ran the RT-PCR reads through MiXCR, one entry per CDR3 protein. The table has 560,000 or so distinct CDR3 sequences, 7.6% seen once. The material sequenced was PBMCs from blood, taken approximately 25 months after vaccination. Receptors originate from a man aged 45-69 years who received an inactivated influenza vaccine. Each CDR3 is given with its conserved first and last residue. Fields, in order: clone size, D gene, V gene, J gene, CDR3 DNA, CDR3 protein. D genes are given only for firm matches. Not all rows give a size; the values are once, few, many and, for expanded clones, a class.

.,.,TRBV7-2,TRBJ1-1,TGTGCCAGCAGCTTACTTTCTGGGGGTTTCACTGAAGCTTTCTTT,CASSLLSGGFTEAFF
many,.,TRBV12-3/TRBV12-4,TRBJ1-2,TGTGCCAGCAGTCTGGGGGCAAGTGGCTACACCTTC,CASSLGASGYTF
many,TRBD1,TRBV28,TRBJ1-2,TGTGCTGACCGCGGACAGGACTATGGCTACACCTTC,CADRGQDYGYTF
many,.,TRBV5-1,TRBJ2-5,TGCGCCAGCAGCTTGTGGACGGGGATCAGTGAAGAGACCCAGTACTTC,CASSLWTGISEETQYF
few,.,TRBV29-1,TRBJ2-1,TGCAGCGTTGAATCGTTGCGGAATGAGCAGTTCTTC,CSVESLRNEQFF
few,.,TRBV20-1,TRBJ1-1,TGCAGTGCCGACAGCCGGGAGATCGGGGTGAACACTGAAGCTTTCTTT,CSADSREIGVNTEAFF
.,.,TRBV5-1,TRBJ2-5,TGCGCCAGCAGCCTCTCGGACCCGAGGGAGACCCAGTACTTC,CASSLSDPRETQYF
.,.,TRBV5-6,TRBJ2-1,TGTGCCAGCCGTCCGCTGGCAGCGTACAATGAGCAGTTCTTC,CASRPLAAYNEQFF
.,.,TRBV5-5,TRBJ2-5,TGTGCCAGCAGTAATCGCCCCCCCAGGCCAGAGACCCAGTACTTC,CASSNRPPRPETQYF
.,TRBD2,TRBV15,TRBJ2-3,TGTGCCACCAGCGCTCGAGGGACTAGCGGGATTCACCTCACAGATACGCAGTATTTT,CATSARGTSGIHLTDTQYF
.,.,TRBV7-2,TRBJ1-6,TGTGCCAGCACCTACTTCGACAGGAGGGACCATAATTCACCCCTCCACTTT,CASTYFDRRDHNSPLHF
few,.,TRBV20-1,TRBJ1-1,TGCAGTGATTTCCGCGACACTGAAGCTTTCTTT,CSDFRDTEAFF
few,.,TRBV7-3,TRBJ2-7,TGTGCCAGCAGCTTAAAAACAGCGGGCGAGCAGTACTTC,CASSLKTAGEQYF
.,.,TRBV29-1,TRBJ2-7,TGCAGCGTTGGACTCAACTACGAGCAGTACTTC,CSVGLNYEQYF
.,.,TRBV3-1,TRBJ1-1,TGTGCCAGCAGCCAAACTTACAGCGGAGACACTGAAGCTTTCTTT,CASSQTYSGDTEAFF
many,.,TRBV11-2,TRBJ2-2,TGTGCCAGCAGCTTAGTGACGTCCCGGGGTTGGGACACTACCGGGGAGCTGTTTTTT,CASSLVTSRGWDTTGELFF
.,.,TRBV7-2,TRBJ1-6,TGTGCCAGCAGCTCCCACCAAGGGGGTGGAAATTCACCCCTCCACTTT,CASSSHQGGGNSPLHF
few,.,TRBV29-1,TRBJ1-5,TGCAGCGTTGTGGGGGATGGCAATCAGCCCCAGCATTTT,CSVVGDGNQPQHF
.,.,TRBV7-2,TRBJ1-1,TGTGCCAGCAGCTCCCAGGCAGGGTCCACTGAAGCTTTCTTT,CASSSQAGSTEAFF
many,.,TRBV6-1,TRBJ2-7,TGTGCCAGCACCCCCTTTGGCTACGAGCAGTACTTC,CASTPFGYEQYF
many,TRBD1,TRBV9,TRBJ1-2,TGTGCCAGCAGCGTGCGGACAGGGGGATATAACTATGGCTACACCTTC,CASSVRTGGYNYGYTF
many,.,TRBV4-3,TRBJ1-2,TGCGCCAGCAGCCAAGAAAGAGGCGGCGAGGGGTATGGCTACACCTTC,CASSQERGGEGYGYTF
few,TRBD2,TRBV3-1,TRBJ2-1,TGTGCCAGCAGCCCGGGGGCGGGGGGTACCTACAATGAGCAGTTCTTC,CASSPGAGGTYNEQFF
few,.,TRBV20-1,TRBJ1-1,TGCAGTGCTAGGGTAACCCCCGGACGGATGAACACTGAAGCTTTCTTT,CSARVTPGRMNTEAFF
many,.,TRBV5-1,TRBJ1-5,TGCGCCAGCAGCCCGGACGGGGGGGGTCAGCCCCAGCATTTT,CASSPDGGGQPQHF
.,.,TRBV7-7,TRBJ1-5,TGTGCCAGCAGCTCCTCATGGGACGGACATAGCAATCAGCCCCAGCATTTT,CASSSSWDGHSNQPQHF
few,TRBD2,TRBV20-1,TRBJ2-4,TGCAGTGCTAGAGTGGCGGGAGTGGGGAAAAACATTCAGTACTTC,CSARVAGVGKNIQYF
many,.,TRBV28,TRBJ2-1,TGTGCCAGCAGTCCCCTCGGGGTATCGGAGCAGTTCTTC,CASSPLGVSEQFF
few,.,TRBV20-1,TRBJ2-3,TGCAGTGCGGGGGGCCTAACGCAGTATTTT,CSAGGLTQYF
.,.,TRBV6-2/TRBV6-3,TRBJ2-1,TGTGCCAGCAGTTACGGAAGGTGGGGGGCGGGGGCCCAATCCTACAATGAGCAGTTCTTC,CASSYGRWGAGAQSYNEQFF
.,.,TRBV4-2,TRBJ1-5,TGTGCCAGCAGCCAAGATGGACAACGGGGAAGCAATCAGCCCCAGCATTTT,CASSQDGQRGSNQPQHF
few,.,TRBV27,TRBJ2-3,TGTGCCAGCAGTTTATTGAGGAGCGTGGGCACAGATACGCAGTATTTT,CASSLLRSVGTDTQYF
few,.,TRBV6-5,TRBJ1-3,TGTGCCAGCAGTTACGGGGCCAACTCTGGAAACACCATATATTTT,CASSYGANSGNTIYF
many,.,TRBV28,TRBJ2-7,TGTGCCAGCAGTCCACCGGACTTGTACGAGCAGTACTTC,CASSPPDLYEQYF
.,TRBD2,TRBV18,TRBJ2-7,TGTGCCAGCTCGCTTACTAGCGGTTACTACGAGCAGTACTTC,CASSLTSGYYEQYF
many,TRBD2,TRBV24-1,TRBJ2-1,TGTGCCACCAGTTCGGCGGGAGGGCCTTTCTACAATGAGCAGTTCTTC,CATSSAGGPFYNEQFF
.,TRBD2,TRBV28,TRBJ2-1,TGTGCCAGCAGTTCCCTAGCGGGAGCCAATGAGCAGTTCTTC,CASSSLAGANEQFF